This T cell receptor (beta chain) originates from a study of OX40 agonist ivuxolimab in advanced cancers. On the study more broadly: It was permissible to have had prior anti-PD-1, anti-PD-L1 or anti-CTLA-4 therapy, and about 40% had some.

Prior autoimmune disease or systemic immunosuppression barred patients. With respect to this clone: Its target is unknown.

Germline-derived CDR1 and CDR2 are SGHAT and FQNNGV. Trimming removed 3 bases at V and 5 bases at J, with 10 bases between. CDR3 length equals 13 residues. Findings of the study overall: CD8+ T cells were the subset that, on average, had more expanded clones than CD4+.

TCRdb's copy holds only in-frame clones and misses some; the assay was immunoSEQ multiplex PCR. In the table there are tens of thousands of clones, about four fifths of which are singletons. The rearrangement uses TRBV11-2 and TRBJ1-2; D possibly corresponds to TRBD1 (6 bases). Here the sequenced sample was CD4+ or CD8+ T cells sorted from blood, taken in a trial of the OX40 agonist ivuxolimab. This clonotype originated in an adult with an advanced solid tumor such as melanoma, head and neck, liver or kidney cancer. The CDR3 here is CASSFNRVYGYTF. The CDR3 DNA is TGTGCCAGCAGCTTTAACAGGGTATATGGCTACACCTTC. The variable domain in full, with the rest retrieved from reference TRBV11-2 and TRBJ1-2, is EAGVAQSPRYKIIEKRQSVAFWCNPISGHATLYWYQQILGQGPKLLIQFQNNGVVDDSQLPKDRFSAERLKGVDSTLKIQPAKLEDSAVYLCASSFNRVYGYTFGSGTRLTVV.